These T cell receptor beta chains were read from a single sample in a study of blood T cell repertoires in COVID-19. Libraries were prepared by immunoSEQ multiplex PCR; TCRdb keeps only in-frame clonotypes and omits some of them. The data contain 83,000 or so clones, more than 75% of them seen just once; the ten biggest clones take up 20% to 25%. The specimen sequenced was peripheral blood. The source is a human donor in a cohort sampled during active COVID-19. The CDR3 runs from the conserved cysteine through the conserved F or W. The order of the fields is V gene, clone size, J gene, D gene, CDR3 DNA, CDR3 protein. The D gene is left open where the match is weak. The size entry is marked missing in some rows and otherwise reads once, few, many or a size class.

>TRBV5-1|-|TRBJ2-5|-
TGCGCCAGCAGCTTCGGGACTTTATCGTCCGGGGAGACCCAGTACTTC
CASSFGTLSSGETQYF
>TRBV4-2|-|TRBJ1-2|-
TGTGCCAGCACCAAACTACCTACTACTAACTATGGCTACACCTTC
CASTKLPTTNYGYTF
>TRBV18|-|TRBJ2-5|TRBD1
TGTGCCAGCTGCCCTGGACAGGGACAGTGGGAGACCCAGTACTTC
CASCPGQGQWETQYF
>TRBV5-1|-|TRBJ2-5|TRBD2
TGCGCCAGCAGCTTTAGCGGGGGTGCCAGCCAAGAGACCCAGTACTTC
CASSFSGGASQETQYF
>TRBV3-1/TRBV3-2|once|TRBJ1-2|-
TGTGCCAGCAGCCAACAATCCAGTCGAACTAACTATGGCTACACCTTC
CASSQQSSRTNYGYTF
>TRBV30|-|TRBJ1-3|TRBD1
TGTGCCTGGAGTGTACAGACAGGGGCCGGAAACACCATATATTTT
CAWSVQTGAGNTIYF
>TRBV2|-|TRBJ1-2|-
TGTGCCAGCAGTGAAGAGCAGGGCCTAGGCTATGGCTACACCTTC
CASSEEQGLGYGYTF
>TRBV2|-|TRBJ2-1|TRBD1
TGTGCCAGCAGGCCCGACAGGGGGAATGAGCAGTTCTTC
CASRPDRGNEQFF
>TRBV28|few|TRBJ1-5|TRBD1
TGTGCCAGTAAGACAGGGAATCAGCCCCAGCATTTT
CASKTGNQPQHF
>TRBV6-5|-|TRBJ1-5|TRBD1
TGTGCCAGCAGCCCGGGACAGCCTAGCAATCAGCCCCAGCATTTT
CASSPGQPSNQPQHF
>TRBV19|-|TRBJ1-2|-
TGTGCCAGTAGAGCCGCCCAGGGCGGCAGCTATGGCTACACCTTC
CASRAAQGGSYGYTF
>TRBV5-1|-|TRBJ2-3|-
TGCGCCAGCAGCAGGATCCCGACAGTCTCTAGCACAGATACGCAGTATTTT
CASSRIPTVSSTDTQYF
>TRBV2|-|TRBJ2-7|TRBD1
TGTGCCATCCAAGTCGGGGACAGCTCCTACGAGCAGTACTTC
CAIQVGDSSYEQYF
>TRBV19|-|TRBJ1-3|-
TGTGCCAGTAGTACTCCGGGGGTTTGGAACACCATATATTTT
CASSTPGVWNTIYF
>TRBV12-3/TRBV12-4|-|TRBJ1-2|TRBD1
TGTGCCAGCAGTCAGGGGGAGGACTATGGCTACACCTTC
CASSQGEDYGYTF
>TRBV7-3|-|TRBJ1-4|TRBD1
TGTGCCAGCACTAAACCGGGACAGGGTCGAAAACTGTTTTTT
CASTKPGQGRKLFF
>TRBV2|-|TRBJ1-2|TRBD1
TGTGCCAGCAGTCTGGGACAGGGGGGCTATGGCTACACCTTC
CASSLGQGGYGYTF
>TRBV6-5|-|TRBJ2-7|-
TGTGCCAGCAGTACAGGGTCCTACGAGCAGTACTTC
CASSTGSYEQYF